These T cell receptor beta chains were read from a single sample in a study of OX40 agonist ivuxolimab in advanced cancers. Measured with immunoSEQ multiplex PCR; TCRdb has only the in-frame clones, and not every one. The sample consists of about 45,000 clones, around 90% of them appearing once. Sequencing was performed on CD4+ or CD8+ T cells sorted from blood, taken in a trial of the OX40 agonist ivuxolimab. These receptors were obtained from an adult with an advanced solid tumor such as melanoma, head and neck, liver or kidney cancer. CDR3s leave out the opening cysteine and the closing phenylalanine or tryptophan. D genes are given only for firm matches. The size field is filled for only some rows; it gives once, few, many or a size class.

>-|-|TRBV5-6
ASGKGAVSYNEQF
>-|-|TRBV11-2
ASSLDRERAF
>-|TRBD2|TRBV5-1
ASSGTSGRSSYNEQF
>-|-|TRBV19
ASSIVGGQETQY
>once|TRBD1|TRBV6-1
ASRRTGADTQY
>-|-|TRBV13
ASNPSSGNFNEQF
>-|-|TRBV21-1
ASSKLVSGGLTDTQY
>-|-|TRBV11-2
ASSSTPAGIETQY
>-|TRBD1|TRBV5-6
ASSYGTGNTEAF
>-|TRBD2|TRBV11-2
ASSLLVAGGSDTQY
>-|-|TRBV5-6
ASSLVGSSYEQY
>-|-|TRBV7-9
ASSPPAEREQY
>-|-|TRBV29-1
SVERRASVHEQF
>-|-|TRBV7-6
ASSSAGEQY
>-|-|TRBV10-2
ASSDGLISDNEQF
>-|-|TRBV6-5
ASSYSGVQETQY
>-|-|TRBV13
ASSGWDPEGYT
>-|-|TRBV6-5
ASMAIGPSYEQY
>-|-|TRBV9
ASSVGMNTEAF
>-|-|TRBV11-3
ASSFRRGDLMNTEAF
>-|TRBD1|TRBV4-1
ASSQGTGEQF